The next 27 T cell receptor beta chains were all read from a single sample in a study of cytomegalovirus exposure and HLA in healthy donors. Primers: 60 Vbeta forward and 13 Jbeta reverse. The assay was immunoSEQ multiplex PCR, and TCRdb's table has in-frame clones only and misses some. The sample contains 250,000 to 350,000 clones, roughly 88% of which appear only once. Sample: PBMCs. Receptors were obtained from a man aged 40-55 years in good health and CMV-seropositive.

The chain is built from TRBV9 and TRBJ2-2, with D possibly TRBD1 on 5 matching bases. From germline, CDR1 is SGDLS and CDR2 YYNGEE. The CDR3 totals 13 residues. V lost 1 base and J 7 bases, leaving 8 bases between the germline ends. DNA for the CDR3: TGTGCCAGCAGCGTACAGGGCGGCGGGGAGCTGTTTTTT. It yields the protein CASSVQGGGELFF.

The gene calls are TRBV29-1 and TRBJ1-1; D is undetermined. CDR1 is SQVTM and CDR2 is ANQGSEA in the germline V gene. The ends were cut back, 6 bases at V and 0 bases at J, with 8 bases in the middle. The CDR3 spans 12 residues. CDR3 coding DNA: TGCAGCGTGGCAATCATGAACACTGAAGCTTTCTTT. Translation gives CSVAIMNTEAFF. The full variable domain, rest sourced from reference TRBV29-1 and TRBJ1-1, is SAVISQKPSRDICQRGTSLTIQCQVDSQVTMMFWYRQQPGQSLTLIATANQGSEATYESGFVIDKFPISRPNLTFSTLTVSNMSPEDSSIYLCSVAIMNTEAFFGQGTRLTVV.

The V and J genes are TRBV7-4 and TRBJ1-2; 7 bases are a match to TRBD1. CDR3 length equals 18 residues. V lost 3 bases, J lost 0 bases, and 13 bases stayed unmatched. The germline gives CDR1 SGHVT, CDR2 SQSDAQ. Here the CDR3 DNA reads TGTGCCAGCAGCTTTAAAAACCGGGACAGCGATACTAACTATGGCTACACCTTC. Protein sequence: CASSFKNRDSDTNYGYTF. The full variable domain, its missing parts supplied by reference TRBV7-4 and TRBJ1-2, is GAGVSQSPRYKVAKRGRDVALRCDSISGHVTLYWYRQTLGQGSEVLTYSQSDAQRDKSGRPSGRFSAERPERSVSTLKIQRTEQGDSAVYLCASSFKNRDSDTNYGYTFGSGTRLTVV.

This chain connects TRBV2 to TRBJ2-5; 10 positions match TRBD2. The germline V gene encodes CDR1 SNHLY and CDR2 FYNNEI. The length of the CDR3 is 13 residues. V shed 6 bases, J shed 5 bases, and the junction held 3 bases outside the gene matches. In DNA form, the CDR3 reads TGTGCCAGCAGACTAGCGGGAACCGAGACCCAGTACTTC. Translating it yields CASRLAGTETQYF.

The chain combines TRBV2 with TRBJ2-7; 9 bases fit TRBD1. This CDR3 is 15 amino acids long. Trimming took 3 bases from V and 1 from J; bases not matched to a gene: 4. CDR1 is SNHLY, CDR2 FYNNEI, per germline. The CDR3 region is CASSEDRGGSYEQYF. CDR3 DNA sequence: TGTGCCAGCAGTGAGGACAGGGGAGGTTCCTACGAGCAGTACTTC.

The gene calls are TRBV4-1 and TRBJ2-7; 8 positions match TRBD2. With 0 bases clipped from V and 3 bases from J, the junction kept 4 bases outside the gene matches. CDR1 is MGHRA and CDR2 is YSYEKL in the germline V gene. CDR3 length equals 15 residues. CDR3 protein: CASSQEERESYEQYF. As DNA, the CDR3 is TGCGCCAGCAGCCAAGAGGAGCGGGAGAGCTACGAGCAGTACTTC.

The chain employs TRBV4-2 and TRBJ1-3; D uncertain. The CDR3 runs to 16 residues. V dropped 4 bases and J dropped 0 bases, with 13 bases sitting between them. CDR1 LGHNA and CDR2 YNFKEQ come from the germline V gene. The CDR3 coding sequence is TGTGCCAGCAGCCCGCGGAGTGGTAGCTCTGGAAACACCATATATTTT. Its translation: CASSPRSGSSGNTIYF.

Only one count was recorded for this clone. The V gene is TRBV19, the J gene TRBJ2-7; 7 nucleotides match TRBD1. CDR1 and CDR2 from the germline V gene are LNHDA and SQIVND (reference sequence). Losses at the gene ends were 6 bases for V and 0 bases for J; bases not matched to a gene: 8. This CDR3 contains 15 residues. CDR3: CASSGQARSSYEQYF. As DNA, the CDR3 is TGTGCCAGTAGCGGACAGGCAAGGAGCTCCTACGAGCAGTACTTC.

This CDR3 reads CASSEGTSGISYEQYF. The CDR3 region has the DNA TGTGCCAGCAGTGAAGGGACTAGCGGGATCTCGTACGAGCAGTACTTC. This chain connects TRBV6-1 to TRBJ2-7, with TRBD2 identical over 12 bases. Trimming took 1 base from V and 4 from J; bases not matched to a gene: 5. Germline loops: CDR1 MNHNS, CDR2 SASEGT. This CDR3 has 16 amino acids.

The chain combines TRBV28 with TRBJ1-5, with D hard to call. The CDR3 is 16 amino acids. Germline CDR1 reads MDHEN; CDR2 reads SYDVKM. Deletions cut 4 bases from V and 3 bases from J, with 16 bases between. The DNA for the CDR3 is TGTGCCAGCAGTTCCTCCGCTGGGCCCATCAATCAGCCCCAGCATTTT. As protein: CASSSSAGPINQPQHF.

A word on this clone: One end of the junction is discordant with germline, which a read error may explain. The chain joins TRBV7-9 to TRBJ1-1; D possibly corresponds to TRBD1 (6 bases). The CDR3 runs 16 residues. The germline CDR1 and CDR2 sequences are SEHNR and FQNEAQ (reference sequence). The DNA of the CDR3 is TGTTCCAGCAGCTTAAATACAGGGTTGATGGACACTGAAGCTTTCTTT. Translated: CSSSLNTGLMDTEAFF.

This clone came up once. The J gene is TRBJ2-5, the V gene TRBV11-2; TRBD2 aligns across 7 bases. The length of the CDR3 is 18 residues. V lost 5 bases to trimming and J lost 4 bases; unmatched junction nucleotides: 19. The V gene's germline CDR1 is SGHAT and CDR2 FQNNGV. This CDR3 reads CASSETHHTSAWGETQYF. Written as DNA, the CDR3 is TGTGCCAGCAGCGAAACTCACCACACTAGCGCCTGGGGAGAGACCCAGTACTTC.

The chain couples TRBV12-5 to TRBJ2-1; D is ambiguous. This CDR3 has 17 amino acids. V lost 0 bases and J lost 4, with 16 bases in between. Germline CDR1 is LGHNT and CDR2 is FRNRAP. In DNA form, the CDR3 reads TGTGCTAGTGGTTTGGTACCAGAGGAGATTAAATACAATGAGCAGTTCTTC. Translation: CASGLVPEEIKYNEQFF.

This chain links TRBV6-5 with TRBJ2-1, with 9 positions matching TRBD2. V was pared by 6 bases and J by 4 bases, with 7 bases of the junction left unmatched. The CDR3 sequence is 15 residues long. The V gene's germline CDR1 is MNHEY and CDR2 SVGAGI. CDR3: CASRSPSGVYNEQFF. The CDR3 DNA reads TGTGCCAGCAGGTCCCCTAGCGGGGTTTACAATGAGCAGTTCTTC.

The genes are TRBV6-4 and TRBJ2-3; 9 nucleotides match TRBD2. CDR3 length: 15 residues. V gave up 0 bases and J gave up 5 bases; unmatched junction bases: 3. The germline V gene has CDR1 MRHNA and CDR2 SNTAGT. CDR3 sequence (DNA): TGTGCCAGCAGTGACTCGATACTAGCGGGAGATACGCAGTATTTT. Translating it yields CASSDSILAGDTQYF.

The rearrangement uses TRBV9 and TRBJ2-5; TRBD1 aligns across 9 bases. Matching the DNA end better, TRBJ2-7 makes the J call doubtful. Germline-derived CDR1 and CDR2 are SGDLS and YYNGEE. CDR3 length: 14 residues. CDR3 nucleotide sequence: TGTGCCAGCAGCGTAGAGGACAGGGGCCACGAGCAGTACTTC. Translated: CASSVEDRGHEQYF.

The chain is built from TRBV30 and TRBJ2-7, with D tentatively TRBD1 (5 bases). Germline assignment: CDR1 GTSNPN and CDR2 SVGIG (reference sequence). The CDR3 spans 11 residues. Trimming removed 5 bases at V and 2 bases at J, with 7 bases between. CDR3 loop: CAWDSPYEQYF. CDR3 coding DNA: TGTGCCTGGGACAGCCCCTACGAGCAGTACTTC.

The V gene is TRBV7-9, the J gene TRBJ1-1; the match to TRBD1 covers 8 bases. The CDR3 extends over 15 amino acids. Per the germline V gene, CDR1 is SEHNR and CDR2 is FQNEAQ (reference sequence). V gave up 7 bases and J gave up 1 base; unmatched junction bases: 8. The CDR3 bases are TGTGCCAGCACCCGACAGGGGTTGCAGAACACTGAAGCTTTCTTT. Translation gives CASTRQGLQNTEAFF.

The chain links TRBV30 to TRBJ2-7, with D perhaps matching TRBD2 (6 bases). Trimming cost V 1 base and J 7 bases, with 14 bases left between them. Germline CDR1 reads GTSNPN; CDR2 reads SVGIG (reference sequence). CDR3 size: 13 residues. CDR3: CAWSEQLGGEQYF. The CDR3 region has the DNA TGTGCCTGGAGTGAACAGCTTGGAGGGGAGCAGTACTTC.

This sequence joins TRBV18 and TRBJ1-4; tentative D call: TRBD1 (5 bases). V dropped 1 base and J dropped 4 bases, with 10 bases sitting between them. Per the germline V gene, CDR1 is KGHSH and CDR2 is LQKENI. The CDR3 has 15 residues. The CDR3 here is CASSPRAGLNEKLFF. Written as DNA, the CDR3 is TGTGCCAGCTCACCACGCGCAGGGCTTAATGAAAAACTGTTTTTT.

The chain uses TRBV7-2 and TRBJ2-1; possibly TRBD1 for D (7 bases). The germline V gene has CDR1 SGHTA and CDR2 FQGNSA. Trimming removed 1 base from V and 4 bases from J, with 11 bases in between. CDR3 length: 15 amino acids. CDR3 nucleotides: TGTGCCAGCAGCTTAGACAGGGGAGGTTACAATGAGCAGTTCTTC. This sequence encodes CASSLDRGGYNEQFF.

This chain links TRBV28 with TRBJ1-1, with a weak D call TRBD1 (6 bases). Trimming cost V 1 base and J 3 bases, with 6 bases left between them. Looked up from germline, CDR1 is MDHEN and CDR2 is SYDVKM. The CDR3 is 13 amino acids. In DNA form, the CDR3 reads TGTGCCAGCAGTTTATCAGGGGACACTGAAGCTTTCTTT. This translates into CASSLSGDTEAFF.

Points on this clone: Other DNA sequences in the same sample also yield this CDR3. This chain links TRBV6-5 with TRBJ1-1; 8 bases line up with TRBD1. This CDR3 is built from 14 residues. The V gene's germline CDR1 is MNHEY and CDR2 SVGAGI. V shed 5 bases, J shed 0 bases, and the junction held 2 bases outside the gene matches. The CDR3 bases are TGTGCCAGCAGTAGACAGGGGTTGAACACTGAAGCTTTCTTT. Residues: CASSRQGLNTEAFF.

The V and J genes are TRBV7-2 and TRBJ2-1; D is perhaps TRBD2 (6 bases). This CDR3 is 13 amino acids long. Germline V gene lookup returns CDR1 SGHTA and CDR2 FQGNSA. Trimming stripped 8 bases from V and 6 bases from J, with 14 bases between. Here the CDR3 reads CASSSARGNEQFF. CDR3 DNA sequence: TGTGCCAGCTCGAGCGCGCGGGGCAATGAGCAGTTCTTC.

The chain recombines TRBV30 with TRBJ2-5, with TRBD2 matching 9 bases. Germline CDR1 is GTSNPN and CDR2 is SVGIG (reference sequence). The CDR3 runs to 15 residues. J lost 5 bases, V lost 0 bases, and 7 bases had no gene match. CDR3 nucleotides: TGTGCCTGGAGTGTACTGGCGGGAGGGCCGGAGACCCAGTACTTC. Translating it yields CAWSVLAGGPETQYF.

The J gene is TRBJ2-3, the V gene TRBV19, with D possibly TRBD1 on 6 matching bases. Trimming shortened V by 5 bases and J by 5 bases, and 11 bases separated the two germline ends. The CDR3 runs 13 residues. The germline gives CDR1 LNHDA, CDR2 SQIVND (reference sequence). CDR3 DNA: TGTGCCAGTAGTCGACAGGCTCAAGATACGCAGTATTTT. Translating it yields CASSRQAQDTQYF.

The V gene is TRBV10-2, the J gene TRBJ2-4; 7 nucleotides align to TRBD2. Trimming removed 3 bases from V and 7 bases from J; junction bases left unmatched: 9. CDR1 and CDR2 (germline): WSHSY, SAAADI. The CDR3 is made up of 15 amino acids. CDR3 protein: CASSDPGEGFNIQYF. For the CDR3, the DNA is TGCGCCAGCAGTGACCCCGGGGAGGGTTTCAACATTCAGTACTTC.